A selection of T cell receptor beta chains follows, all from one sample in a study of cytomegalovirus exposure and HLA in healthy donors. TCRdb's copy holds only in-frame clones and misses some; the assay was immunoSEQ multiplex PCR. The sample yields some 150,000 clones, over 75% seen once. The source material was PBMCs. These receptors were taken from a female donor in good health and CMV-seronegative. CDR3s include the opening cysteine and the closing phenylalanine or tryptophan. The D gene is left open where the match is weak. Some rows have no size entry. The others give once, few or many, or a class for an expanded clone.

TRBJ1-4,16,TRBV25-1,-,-,TGTGCCAGCAGTCGACATCCTCGGGGAACTAATGAAAAACTGTTTTTT,CASSRHPRGTNEKLFF
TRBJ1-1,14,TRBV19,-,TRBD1,TGTGCCACTGCCGGGACAGGGCGGAGCACTGAAGCTTTCTTT,CATAGTGRSTEAFF
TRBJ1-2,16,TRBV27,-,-,TGTGCCAGCAGTTTATGGGGGGGGGAGTTCCGCTATGGCTACACCTTC,CASSLWGGEFRYGYTF
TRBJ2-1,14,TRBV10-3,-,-,TGTGCCATCAGATTAGCAGACGAGGTGAACGAGCAGTTCTTC,CAIRLADEVNEQFF
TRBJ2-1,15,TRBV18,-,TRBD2,TGTGCCAGCTCATCGGGCGGGAGATCACTCGATGAGCAGTTCTTC,CASSSGGRSLDEQFF
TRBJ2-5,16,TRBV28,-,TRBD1,TGTGCCAGCAGTTTATTAAACAGGGGGCTCAGAGAGACCCAGTACTTC,CASSLLNRGLRETQYF
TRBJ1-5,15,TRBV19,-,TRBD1,TGTGCCAGTAATAGAGGGGGACAGTCCAATCAGCCCCAGCATTTT,CASNRGGQSNQPQHF
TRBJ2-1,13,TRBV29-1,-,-,TGCAGCGGCAGTGCTTCTGAAAACAATGAGCAGTTCTTC,CSGSASENNEQFF
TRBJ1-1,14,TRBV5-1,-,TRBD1,TGCGCCAGCAGCTGGACAGGGAGTGACACTGAAGCTTTCTTT,CASSWTGSDTEAFF
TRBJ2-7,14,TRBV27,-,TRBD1,TGTGCCAGCAGTTGGGGGTCAGGGGGCTACGAGCAGTACTTC,CASSWGSGGYEQYF
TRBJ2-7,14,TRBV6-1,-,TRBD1,TGTGCCAGCGTCATGAAAGGACAGGCCTACGAGCAGTACTTC,CASVMKGQAYEQYF
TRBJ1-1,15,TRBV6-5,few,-,TGTGCCAGCAGTTACTCGATGGCCTCAGGCCGCGAAGCTTTCTTT,CASSYSMASGREAFF
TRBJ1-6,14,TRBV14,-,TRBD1,TGTGCCAGCAGCAAGAGGACAGGATCCTCACCCCTCCACTTT,CASSKRTGSSPLHF
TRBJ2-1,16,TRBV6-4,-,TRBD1,TGTGCCAGCAGTGACTCGAGGACAGGGCTCTACAATGAGCAGTTCTTC,CASSDSRTGLYNEQFF
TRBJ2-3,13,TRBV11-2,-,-,TGTGCCAGCAGCTCCCTAAGCACAGATACGCAGTATTTT,CASSSLSTDTQYF
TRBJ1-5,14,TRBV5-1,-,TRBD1,TGCGCCAGCGGCCCACAGGGGGCAAGTCAGCCCCAGCATTTT,CASGPQGASQPQHF
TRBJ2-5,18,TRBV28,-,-,TGTGCCAGCAGTTTCCCTAAAACTCCTGGACAGCTACAAGAGACCCAGTACTTC,CASSFPKTPGQLQETQYF
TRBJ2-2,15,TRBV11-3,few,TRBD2,TGTGCCAGCAGCTTAGGACTAGCGGGAACCGGGGAGCTGTTTTTT,CASSLGLAGTGELFF
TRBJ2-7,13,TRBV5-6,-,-,TGTGCCAGCAGCTTGACAGACTCCTACGAGCAGTACTTC,CASSLTDSYEQYF
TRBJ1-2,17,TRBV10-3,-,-,TGTGCCATCAGTGAGTCGGGCCAGATCACAGGTAGTGGGCGCTACACCTTC,CAISESGQITGSGRYTF
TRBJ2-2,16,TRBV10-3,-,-,TGTGCCATCAGTGAGTCGGGAGCGGCGAACACCGGGGAGCTGTTTTTT,CAISESGAANTGELFF
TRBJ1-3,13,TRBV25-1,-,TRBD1,TGTGCCAGCAGTCCGACAGGGTTTGACACCATATATTTT,CASSPTGFDTIYF
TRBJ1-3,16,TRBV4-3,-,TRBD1,TGCGCCAGCAGCCAGCAGACAGGGGCTGGTGGAAACACCATATATTTT,CASSQQTGAGGNTIYF
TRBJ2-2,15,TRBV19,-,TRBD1,TGTGCCAGTAGAGTTGGTGGACAGGGCACCGGGGAGCTGTTTTTT,CASRVGGQGTGELFF
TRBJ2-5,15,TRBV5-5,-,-,TGTGCCAGCAGCTTGGCCTTTGGAGGGAGGGAGACCCAGTACTTC,CASSLAFGGRETQYF
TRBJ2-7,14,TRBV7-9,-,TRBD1,TGTGCCAGCAGCCCCGACAGGGGAACCTACGAGCAGTACTTC,CASSPDRGTYEQYF
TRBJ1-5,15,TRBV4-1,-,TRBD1,TGCGCCAGCAGCCAAGGGGGGACAGGCAATCAGCCCCAGCATTTT,CASSQGGTGNQPQHF
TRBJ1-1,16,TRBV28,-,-,TGTGCCAGCAGGGCCCGGGACATTTCTTCGAACACTGAAGCTTTCTTT,CASRARDISSNTEAFF
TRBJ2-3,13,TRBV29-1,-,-,TGCAGCGTTGAAGCGGTTAGCACAGATACGCAGTATTTT,CSVEAVSTDTQYF
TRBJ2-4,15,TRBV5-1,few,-,TGCGCCAGCAGCTTGGAAGGGAGAGCCAAAAACATTCAGTACTTC,CASSLEGRAKNIQYF
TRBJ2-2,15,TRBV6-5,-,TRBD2,TGTGCCAGCAGCTTTAGCGGGACGAACACCGGGGAGCTGTTTTTT,CASSFSGTNTGELFF
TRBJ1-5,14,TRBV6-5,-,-,TGTGCCAGCAGTTACTCGGATCGGGATCAGCCCCAGCATTTT,CASSYSDRDQPQHF
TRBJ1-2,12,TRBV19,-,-,TGTGCCAGTAGTAGCAGGGACTATGGCTACACCTTC,CASSSRDYGYTF
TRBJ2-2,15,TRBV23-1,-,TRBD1,TGCGCCAGAGTGGGGGGACAGGACACGACCGGGGAGCTGTTTTTT,CARVGGQDTTGELFF
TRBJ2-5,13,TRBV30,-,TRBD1,TGTGCCTGGAGTCTCAGGGGGCAAGAGACCCAGTACTTC,CAWSLRGQETQYF
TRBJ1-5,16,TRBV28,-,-,TGTGCCAGCAGTTTCATTGGCCAATACCGCAATCAGCCCCAGCATTTT,CASSFIGQYRNQPQHF
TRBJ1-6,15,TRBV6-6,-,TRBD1,TGTGCCAGCAGGCTACAGGGGTCTTATAATTCACCCCTCCACTTT,CASRLQGSYNSPLHF
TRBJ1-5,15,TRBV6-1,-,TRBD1,TGTGCCAGCAGTGCAGTCCAGGGGGCTGGTCAGCCCCAGCATTTT,CASSAVQGAGQPQHF
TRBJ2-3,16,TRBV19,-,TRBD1,TGTGCCAGTACCACCCCTGGGGACAGGGCAACAGATACGCAGTATTTT,CASTTPGDRATDTQYF
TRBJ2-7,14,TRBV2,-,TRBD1,TGTGCCAGCAGGTTTAGAACAGGGGAGTACGAGCAGTACTTC,CASRFRTGEYEQYF
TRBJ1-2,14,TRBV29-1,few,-,TGCAGCGTTGAGAGCGGGGCCCTTAACTATGGCTACACCTTC,CSVESGALNYGYTF
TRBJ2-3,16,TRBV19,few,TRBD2,TGTGCCAGTAGTACCTCGAGCGGGAGCGGCACAGATACGCAGTATTTT,CASSTSSGSGTDTQYF
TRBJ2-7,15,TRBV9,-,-,TGTGCCAGCAGCGTAGGTCCTAGCTTGCCCTACGAGCAGTACTTC,CASSVGPSLPYEQYF
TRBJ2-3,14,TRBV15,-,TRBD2,TGTGCCACCAGAGCGGGGAATGTAGCAGATACGCAGTATTTT,CATRAGNVADTQYF
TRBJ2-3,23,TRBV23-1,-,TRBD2,TGCGCCAGCAGTCAATCCGGGGCCCCGGATTCTTTAGCGGGAGGGCCCAGCACAGATACGCAGTATTTT,CASSQSGAPDSLAGGPSTDTQYF
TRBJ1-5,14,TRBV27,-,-,TGTGCCAGCAGTTCACAGTATAGCAATCAGCCCCAGCATTTT,CASSSQYSNQPQHF
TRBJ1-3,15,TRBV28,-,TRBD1,TGTGCCAGCAGTTCGACAGGGGTAGCTGGAAACACCATATATTTT,CASSSTGVAGNTIYF
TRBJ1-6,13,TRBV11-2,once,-,TGTGCCAGCAGCGAACAGTATAATTCACCCCTCCACTTT,CASSEQYNSPLHF
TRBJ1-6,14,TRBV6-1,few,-,TGTGCCAGCAGTCCTGAACTGTCACCTTCACCCCTCCACTTT,CASSPELSPSPLHF
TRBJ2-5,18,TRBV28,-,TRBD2,TGTGCCAGCAGTTTATCCCTTCCCCACGGGGGGGCTCAAGAGACCCAGTACTTC,CASSLSLPHGGAQETQYF
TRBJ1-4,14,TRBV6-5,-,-,TGTGCCAGCAGTTACCGGGACTCTCGGGAAAAACTGTTTTTT,CASSYRDSREKLFF
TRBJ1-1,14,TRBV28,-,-,TGTGCCAGCAGTTTTGGGAGTATGGGCACTGAAGCTTTCTTT,CASSFGSMGTEAFF
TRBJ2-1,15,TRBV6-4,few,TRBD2,TGTGCCAGCAGTGACTCACTAGCGGGGGGGCATGAGCAGTTCTTC,CASSDSLAGGHEQFF
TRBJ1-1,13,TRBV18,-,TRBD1,TGTGCCAGCCAGGGACAGGCAGACACTGAAGCTTTCTTT,CASQGQADTEAFF
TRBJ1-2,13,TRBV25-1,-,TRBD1,TGTGCCAGCAGCGGACAGGGGACCTATGGCTACACCTTC,CASSGQGTYGYTF
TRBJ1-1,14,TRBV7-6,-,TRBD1,TGTGCCAGCAGCTACAGGGGGGAGGACACTGAAGCTTTCTTT,CASSYRGEDTEAFF
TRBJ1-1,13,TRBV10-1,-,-,TGCGCCAGCTCGACAGGATTGAACACTGAAGCTTTCTTT,CASSTGLNTEAFF
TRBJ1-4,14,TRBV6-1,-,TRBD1,TGTGCCAGCAGACCAGGGGGTCGGGGTGAAAAACTGTTTTTT,CASRPGGRGEKLFF
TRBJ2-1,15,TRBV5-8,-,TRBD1,TGTGCCAGCAGCCTGGGACAGGGGACCTACAATGAGCAGTTCTTC,CASSLGQGTYNEQFF
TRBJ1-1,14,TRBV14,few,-,TGTGCCAGCAGCCAAGAGGGAGTAAACACTGAAGCTTTCTTT,CASSQEGVNTEAFF